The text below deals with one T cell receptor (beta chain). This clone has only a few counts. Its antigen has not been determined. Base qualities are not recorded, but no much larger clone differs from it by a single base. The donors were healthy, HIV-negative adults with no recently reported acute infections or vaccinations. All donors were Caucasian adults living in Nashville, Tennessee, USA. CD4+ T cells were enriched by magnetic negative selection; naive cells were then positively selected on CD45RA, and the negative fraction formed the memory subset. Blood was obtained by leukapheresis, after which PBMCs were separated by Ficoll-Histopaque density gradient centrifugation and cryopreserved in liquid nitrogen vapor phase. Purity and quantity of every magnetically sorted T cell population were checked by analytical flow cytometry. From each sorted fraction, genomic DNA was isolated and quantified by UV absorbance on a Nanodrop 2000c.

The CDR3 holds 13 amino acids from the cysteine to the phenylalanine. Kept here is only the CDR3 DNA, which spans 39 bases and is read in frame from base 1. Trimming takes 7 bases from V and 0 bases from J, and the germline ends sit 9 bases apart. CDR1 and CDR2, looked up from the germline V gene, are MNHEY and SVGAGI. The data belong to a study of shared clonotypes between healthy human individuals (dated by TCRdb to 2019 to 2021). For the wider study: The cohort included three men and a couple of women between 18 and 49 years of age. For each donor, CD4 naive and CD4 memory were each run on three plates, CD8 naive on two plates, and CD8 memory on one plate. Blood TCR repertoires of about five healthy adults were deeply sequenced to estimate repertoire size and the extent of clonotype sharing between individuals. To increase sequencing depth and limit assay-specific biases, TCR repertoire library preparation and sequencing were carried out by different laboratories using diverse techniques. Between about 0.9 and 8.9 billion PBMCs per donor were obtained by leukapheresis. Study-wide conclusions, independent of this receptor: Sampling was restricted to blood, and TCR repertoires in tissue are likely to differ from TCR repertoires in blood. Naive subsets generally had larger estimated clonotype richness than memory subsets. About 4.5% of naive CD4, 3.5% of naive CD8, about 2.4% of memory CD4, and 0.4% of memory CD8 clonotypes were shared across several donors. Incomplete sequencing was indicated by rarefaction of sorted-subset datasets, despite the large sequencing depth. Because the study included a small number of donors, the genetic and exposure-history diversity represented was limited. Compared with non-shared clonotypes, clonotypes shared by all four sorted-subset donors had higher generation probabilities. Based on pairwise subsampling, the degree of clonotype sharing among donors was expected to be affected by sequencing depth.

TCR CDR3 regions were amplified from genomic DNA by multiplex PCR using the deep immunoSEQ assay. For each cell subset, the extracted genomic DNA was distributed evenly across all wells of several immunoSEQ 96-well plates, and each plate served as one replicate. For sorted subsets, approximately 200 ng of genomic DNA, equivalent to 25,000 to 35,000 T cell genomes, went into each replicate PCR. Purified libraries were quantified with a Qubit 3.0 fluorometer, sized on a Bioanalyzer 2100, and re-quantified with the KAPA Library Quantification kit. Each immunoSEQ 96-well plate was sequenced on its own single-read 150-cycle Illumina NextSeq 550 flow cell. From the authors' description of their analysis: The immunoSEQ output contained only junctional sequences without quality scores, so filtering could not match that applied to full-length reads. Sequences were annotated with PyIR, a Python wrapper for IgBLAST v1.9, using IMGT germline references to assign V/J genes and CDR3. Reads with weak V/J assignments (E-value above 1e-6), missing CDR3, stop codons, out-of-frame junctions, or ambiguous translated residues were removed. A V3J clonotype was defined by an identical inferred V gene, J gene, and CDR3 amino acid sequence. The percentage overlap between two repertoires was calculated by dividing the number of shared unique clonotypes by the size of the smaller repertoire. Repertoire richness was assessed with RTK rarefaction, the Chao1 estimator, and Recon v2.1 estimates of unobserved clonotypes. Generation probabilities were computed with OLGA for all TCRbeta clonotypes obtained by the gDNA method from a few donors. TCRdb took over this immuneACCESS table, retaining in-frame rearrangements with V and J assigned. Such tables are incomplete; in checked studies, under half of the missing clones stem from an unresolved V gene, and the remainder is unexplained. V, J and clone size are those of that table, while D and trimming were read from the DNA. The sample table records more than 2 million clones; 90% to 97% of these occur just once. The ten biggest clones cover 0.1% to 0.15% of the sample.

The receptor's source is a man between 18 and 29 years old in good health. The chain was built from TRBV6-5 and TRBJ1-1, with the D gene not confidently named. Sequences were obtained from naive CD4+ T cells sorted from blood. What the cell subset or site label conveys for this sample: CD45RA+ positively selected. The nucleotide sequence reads TGTGCCAGCAACAAAGCGGTGAACACTGAAGCTTTCTTT. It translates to CASNKAVNTEAFF.